The sequence of this T cell receptor (beta chain) was determined in a study of early T cells in non-severe SARS-CoV-2 infection. J lost 0 bases, V lost 4 bases, and 8 bases had no gene match. The length of the CDR3 is 16 residues. The V gene's germline CDR1 is SGHAT and CDR2 FQNNGV. Each CDR3 protein gets one entry after TCRdb re-called the 5' RACE reads with MiXCR. The repertoire has more than 80,000 distinct CDR3 sequences, 16% of them found once; the top ten carry 1.3%. V gene TRBV11-2 combines with J gene TRBJ1-2; 7 nucleotides match TRBD1. This sequence originates from an adult who was a healthcare worker with PCR-confirmed SARS-CoV-2 infection or an uninfected control (not recorded which). The specimen was whole blood. In nucleotides, the CDR3 is TGTGCCAGCAGCTCTACTACCGGGACAGCTAACTATGGCTACACCTTC. Its protein product is CASSSTTGTANYGYTF.